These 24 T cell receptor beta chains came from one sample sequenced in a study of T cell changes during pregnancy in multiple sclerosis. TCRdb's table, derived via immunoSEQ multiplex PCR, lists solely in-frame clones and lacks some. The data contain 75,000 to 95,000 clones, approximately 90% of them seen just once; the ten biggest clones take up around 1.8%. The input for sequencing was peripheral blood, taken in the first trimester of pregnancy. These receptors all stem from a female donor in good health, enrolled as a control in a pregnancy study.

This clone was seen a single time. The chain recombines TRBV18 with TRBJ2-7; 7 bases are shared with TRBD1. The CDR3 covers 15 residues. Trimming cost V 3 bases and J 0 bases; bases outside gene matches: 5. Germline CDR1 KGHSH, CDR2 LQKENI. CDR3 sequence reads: CASSPPTGNSYEQYF. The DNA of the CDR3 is TGTGCCAGCTCACCCCCGACAGGGAACTCCTACGAGCAGTACTTC.

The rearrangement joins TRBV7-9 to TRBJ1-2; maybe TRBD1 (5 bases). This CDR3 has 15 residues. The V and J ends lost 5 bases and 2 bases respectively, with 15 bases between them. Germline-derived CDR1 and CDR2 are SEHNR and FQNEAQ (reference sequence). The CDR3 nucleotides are TGTGCCAGCAGCGGCAGGGATACGCGGAACTATGGCTACACCTTC. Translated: CASSGRDTRNYGYTF.

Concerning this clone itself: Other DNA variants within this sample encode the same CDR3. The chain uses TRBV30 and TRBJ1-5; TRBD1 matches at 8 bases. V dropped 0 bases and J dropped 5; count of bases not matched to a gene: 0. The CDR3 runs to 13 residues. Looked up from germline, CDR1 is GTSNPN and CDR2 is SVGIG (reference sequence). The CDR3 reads CAWSVQGDQPQHF. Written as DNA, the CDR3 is TGTGCCTGGAGTGTACAGGGGGATCAGCCCCAGCATTTT.

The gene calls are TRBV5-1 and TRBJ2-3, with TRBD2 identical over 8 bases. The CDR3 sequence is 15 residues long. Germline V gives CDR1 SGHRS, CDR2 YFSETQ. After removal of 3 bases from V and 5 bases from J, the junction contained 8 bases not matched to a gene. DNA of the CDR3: TGCGCCAGCAGCTATCGGACTAGCTCGGAAGATACGCAGTATTTT. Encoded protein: CASSYRTSSEDTQYF.

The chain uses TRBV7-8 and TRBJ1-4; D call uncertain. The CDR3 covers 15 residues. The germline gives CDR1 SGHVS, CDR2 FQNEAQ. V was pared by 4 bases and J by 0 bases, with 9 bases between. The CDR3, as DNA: TGTGCCAGCAGCTCACGACGGGCAACTAATGAAAAACTGTTTTTT. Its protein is CASSSRRATNEKLFF. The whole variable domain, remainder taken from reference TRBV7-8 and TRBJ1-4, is GAGVSQSPRYKVAKRGQDVALRCDPISGHVSLFWYQQALGQGPEFLTYFQNEAQLDKSGLPSDRFFAERPEGSVSTLKIQRTQQEDSAVYLCASSSRRATNEKLFFGSGTQLSVL.

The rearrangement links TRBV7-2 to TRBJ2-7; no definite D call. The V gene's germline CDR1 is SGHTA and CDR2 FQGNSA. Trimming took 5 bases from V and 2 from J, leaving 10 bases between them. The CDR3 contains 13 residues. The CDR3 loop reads CASSAKLAYEQYF. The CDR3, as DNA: TGTGCCAGCAGCGCCAAATTAGCCTACGAGCAGTACTTC.

CDR3 sequence: CASSALQEGEQYF. CDR3 bases: TGTGCCAGCAGCGCTCTACAGGAGGGCGAGCAGTACTTC. The chain couples TRBV7-6 to TRBJ2-7; tentatively, D is TRBD2 (6 bases). The germline V gene encodes CDR1 SGHVS and CDR2 FNYEAQ. The germline V and J ends were trimmed by 5 bases and 6 bases, with 14 bases remaining between them. The CDR3 loop spans 13 amino acids. Based on the CDR3 plus reference TRBV7-6 and TRBJ2-7, the full variable domain is GAGVSQSPRYKVTKRGQDVALRCDPISGHVSLYWYRQALGQGPEFLTYFNYEAQQDKSGLPNDRFSAERPEGSISTLTIQRTEQRDSAMYRCASSALQEGEQYFGPGTRLTVT.

CDR3 sequence reads: CASSFFTEAFF. The CDR3 DNA reads as TGTGCCAGCAGCTTCTTCACTGAAGCTTTCTTT. The rearrangement links TRBV7-2 to TRBJ1-1; no clear D. This CDR3 is 11 amino acids long. Trimming cost V 3 bases and J 4 bases, with 3 bases left between them. Germline V gene sequence: CDR1 SGHTA, CDR2 FQGNSA.

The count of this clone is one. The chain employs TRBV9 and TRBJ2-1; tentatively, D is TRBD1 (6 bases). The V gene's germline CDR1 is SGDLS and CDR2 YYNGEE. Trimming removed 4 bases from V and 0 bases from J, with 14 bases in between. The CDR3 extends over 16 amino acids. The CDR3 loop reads CASSPGDISSYNEQFF. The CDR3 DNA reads TGTGCCAGCAGCCCTGGGGACATTAGCTCCTACAATGAGCAGTTCTTC.

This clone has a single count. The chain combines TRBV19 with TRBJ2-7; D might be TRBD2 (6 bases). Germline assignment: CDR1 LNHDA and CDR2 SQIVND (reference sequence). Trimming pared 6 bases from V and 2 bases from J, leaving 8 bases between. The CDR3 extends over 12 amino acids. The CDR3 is CASRSGAYEQYF. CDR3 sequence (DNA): TGTGCCAGTAGATCGGGGGCCTACGAGCAGTACTTC. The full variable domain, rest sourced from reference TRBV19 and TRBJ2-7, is DGGITQSPKYLFRKEGQNVTLSCEQNLNHDAMYWYRQDPGQGLRLIYYSQIVNDFQKGDIAEGYSVSREKKESFPLTVTSAQKNPTAFYLCASRSGAYEQYFGPGTRLTVT.

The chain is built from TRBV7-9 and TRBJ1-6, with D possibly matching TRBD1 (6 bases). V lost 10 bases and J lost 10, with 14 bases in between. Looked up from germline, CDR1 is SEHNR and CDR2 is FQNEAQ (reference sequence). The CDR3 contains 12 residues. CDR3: CATQGVASPLHF. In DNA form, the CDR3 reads TGTGCCACACAGGGCGTAGCGTCACCCCTCCACTTT.

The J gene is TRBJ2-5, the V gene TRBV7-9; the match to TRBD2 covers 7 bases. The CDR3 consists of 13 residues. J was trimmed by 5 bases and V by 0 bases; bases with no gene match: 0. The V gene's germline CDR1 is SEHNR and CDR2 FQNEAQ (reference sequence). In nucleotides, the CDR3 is TGTGCCAGCAGCTTAGCCGGGGGGGAGACCCAGTACTTC. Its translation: CASSLAGGETQYF.

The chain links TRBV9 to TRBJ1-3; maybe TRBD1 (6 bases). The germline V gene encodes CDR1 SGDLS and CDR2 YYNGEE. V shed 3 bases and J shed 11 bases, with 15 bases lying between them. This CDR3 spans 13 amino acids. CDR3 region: CASSASGGAAIYF. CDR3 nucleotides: TGTGCCAGCAGCGCGTCCGGGGGGGCCGCCATATATTTT.

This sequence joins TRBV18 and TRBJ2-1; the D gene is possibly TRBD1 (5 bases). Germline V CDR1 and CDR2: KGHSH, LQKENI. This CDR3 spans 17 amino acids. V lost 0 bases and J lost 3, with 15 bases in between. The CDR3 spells CASSPPLREGIYNEQFF. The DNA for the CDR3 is TGTGCCAGCTCACCACCTCTCAGGGAAGGAATCTACAATGAGCAGTTCTTC.

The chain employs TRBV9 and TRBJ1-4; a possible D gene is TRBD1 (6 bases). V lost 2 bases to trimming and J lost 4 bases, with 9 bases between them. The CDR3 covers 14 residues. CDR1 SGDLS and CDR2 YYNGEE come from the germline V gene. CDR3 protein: CASSVTGSNEKLFF. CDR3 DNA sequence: TGTGCCAGCAGCGTCACAGGGAGTAATGAAAAACTGTTTTTT.

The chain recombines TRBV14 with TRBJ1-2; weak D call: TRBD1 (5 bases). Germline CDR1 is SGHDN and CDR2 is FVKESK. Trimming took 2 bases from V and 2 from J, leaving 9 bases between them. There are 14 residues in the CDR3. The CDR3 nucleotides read TGTGCCAGCAGCCAAAGGGGCGGAAACTATGGCTACACCTTC. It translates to CASSQRGGNYGYTF.

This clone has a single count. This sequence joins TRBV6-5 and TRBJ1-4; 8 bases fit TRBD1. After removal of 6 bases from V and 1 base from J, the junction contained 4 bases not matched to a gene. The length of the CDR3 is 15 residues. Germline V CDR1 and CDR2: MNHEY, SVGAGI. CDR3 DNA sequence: TGTGCCAGCAGGACAGGGGTAGGAACTAATGAAAAACTGTTTTTT. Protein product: CASRTGVGTNEKLFF.

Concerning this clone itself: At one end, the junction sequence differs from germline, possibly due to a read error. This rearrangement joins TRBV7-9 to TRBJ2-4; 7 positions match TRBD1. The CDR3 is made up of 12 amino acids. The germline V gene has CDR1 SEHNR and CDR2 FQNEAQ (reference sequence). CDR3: CASSQPPGQRHF. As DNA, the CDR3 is TGTGCCAGCAGCCAACCCCCGGGACAGCGACACTTC.

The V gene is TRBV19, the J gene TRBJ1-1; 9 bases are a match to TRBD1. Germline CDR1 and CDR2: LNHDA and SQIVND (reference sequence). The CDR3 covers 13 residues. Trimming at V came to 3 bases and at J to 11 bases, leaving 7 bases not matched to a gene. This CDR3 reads CASSMAQGARAFF. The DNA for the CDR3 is TGTGCCAGTAGTATGGCACAGGGGGCCAGGGCTTTCTTT.

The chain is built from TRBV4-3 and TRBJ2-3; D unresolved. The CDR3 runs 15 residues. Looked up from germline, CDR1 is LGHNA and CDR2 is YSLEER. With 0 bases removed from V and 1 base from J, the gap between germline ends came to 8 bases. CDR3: CASSQDRGGTDTQYF. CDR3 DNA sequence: TGCGCCAGCAGCCAAGATCGAGGAGGCACAGATACGCAGTATTTT.

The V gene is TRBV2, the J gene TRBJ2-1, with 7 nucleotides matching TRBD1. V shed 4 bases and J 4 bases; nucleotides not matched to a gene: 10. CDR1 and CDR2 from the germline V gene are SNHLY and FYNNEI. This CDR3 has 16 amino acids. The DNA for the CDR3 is TGTGCCAGCAGTGCCCCCGGGACAGATTCTTACAATGAGCAGTTCTTC. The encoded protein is CASSAPGTDSYNEQFF.

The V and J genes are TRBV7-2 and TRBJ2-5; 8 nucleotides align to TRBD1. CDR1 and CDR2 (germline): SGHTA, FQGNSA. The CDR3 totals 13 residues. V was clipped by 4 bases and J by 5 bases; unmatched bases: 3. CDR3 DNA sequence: TGTGCCAGCAGCTCCAGGGGGCCGGAGACCCAGTACTTC. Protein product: CASSSRGPETQYF.

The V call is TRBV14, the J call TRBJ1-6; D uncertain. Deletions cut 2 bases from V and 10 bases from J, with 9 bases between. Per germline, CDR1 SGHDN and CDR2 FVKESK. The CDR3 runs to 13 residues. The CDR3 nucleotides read TGTGCCAGCAGCCAATCGGGTTACTCACCCCTCCACTTT. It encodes CASSQSGYSPLHF.

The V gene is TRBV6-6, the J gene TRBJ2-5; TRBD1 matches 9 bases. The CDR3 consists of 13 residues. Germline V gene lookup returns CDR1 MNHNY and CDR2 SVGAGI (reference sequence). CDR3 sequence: CASQGQGQETQYF. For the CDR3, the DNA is TGTGCGAGTCAGGGACAGGGACAAGAGACCCAGTACTTC.